This T cell receptor (beta chain) was captured in a study of identical twins. Study observations and caveats: There were fewer insertions in abundant cord blood beta clonotypes, but memory repertoires showed no such pattern.

To note about this clonotype: Its antigen is unknown.

Germline loops: CDR1 SNHLY, CDR2 FYNNEI. V was trimmed by 5 bases and J by 5 bases, leaving 13 bases between them. This CDR3 comprises 15 residues. TCRdb reprocessed the 5' RACE reads via MiXCR and lists one record per CDR3 protein. The sample lists 200,000 to 300,000 distinct CDR3 sequences, roughly an eighth occurring once. The sample also formed part of further work on yellow fever vaccine responses in identical twins.

Sequencing was performed on memory (CD45RO+) T cells sorted from blood. The TCR comes from a young woman in good health. The chain combines TRBV2 with TRBJ2-6, with unresolved D. For the CDR3, the DNA is TGTGCCAGCAGTCCTGATTTCCTTAGGGCCAACGTCCTGACTTTC. Amino acids: CASSPDFLRANVLTF. Supplemented by reference TRBV2 and TRBJ2-6, the full variable domain reads EPEVTQTPSHQVTQMGQEVILRCVPISNHLYFYWYRQILGQKVEFLVSFYNNEISEKSEIFDDQFSVERPDGSNFTLKIRSTKLEDSAMYFCASSPDFLRANVLTFGAGSRLTVL.